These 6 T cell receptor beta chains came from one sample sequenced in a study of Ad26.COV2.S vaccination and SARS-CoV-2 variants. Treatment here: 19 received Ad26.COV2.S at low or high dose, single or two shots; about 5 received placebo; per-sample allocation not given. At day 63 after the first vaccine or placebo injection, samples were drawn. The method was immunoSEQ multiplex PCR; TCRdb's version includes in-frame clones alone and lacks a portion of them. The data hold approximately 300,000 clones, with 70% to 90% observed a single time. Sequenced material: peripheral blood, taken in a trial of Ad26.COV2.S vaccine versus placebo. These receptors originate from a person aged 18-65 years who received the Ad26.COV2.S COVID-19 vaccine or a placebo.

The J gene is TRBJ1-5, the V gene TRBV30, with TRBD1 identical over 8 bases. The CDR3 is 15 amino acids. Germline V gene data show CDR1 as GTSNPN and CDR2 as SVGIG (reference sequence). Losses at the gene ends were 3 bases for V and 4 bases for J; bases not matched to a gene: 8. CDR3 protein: CAWSPGQVLNQPQHF. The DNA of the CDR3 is TGTGCCTGGAGCCCGGGACAGGTCTTGAATCAGCCCCAGCATTTT.

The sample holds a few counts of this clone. The CDR3 region is CSVEWGQGGGETQYF. DNA for the CDR3: TGCAGCGTTGAATGGGGACAGGGCGGAGGAGAGACCCAGTACTTC. The chain recombines TRBV29-1 with TRBJ2-5, with TRBD1 identical over 9 bases. The CDR3 has 15 amino acids. V gave up 2 bases and J gave up 4 bases; unmatched junction bases: 8. The germline V gene encodes CDR1 SQVTM and CDR2 ANQGSEA.

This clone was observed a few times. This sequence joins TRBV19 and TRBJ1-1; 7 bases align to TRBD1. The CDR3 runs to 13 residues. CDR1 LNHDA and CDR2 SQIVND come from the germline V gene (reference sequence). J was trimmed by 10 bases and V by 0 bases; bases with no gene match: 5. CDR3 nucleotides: TGTGCCAGTAGTATAGAATCGACAGGGACAGCTTTCTTT. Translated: CASSIESTGTAFF.

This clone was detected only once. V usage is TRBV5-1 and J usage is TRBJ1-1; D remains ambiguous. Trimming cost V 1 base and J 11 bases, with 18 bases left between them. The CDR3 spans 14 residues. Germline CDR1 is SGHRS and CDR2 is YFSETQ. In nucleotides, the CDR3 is TGCGCCAGCAGCTTGATCGGTCAACTAAGATCGGCTTTCTTT. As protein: CASSLIGQLRSAFF.

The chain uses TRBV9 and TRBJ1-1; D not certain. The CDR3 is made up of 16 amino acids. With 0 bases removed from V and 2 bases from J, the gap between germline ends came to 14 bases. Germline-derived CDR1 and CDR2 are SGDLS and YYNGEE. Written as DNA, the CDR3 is TGTGCCAGCAGCGTAGGCGTCCACAGAACAAACACTGAAGCTTTCTTT. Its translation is CASSVGVHRTNTEAFF.

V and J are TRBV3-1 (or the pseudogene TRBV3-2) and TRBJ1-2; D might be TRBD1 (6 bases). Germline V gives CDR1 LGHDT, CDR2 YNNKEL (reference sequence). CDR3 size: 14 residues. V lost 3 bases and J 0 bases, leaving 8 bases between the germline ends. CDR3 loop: CASSHRGTNYGYTF. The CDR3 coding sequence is TGTGCCAGCAGCCACAGGGGAACTAACTATGGCTACACCTTC.